A selection of T cell receptor beta chains follows, all from one sample in a study of vaccination effects on CD4 cells after COVID-19. Their specific antigens are unknown. The repertoire was sequenced with immunoSEQ multiplex PCR; TCRdb's copy has only in-frame clones and lacks some. The profile shows tens of thousands of clones, about 73% of them singletons. Specimen: CD4+ T cells from PBMCs cultured with HCoV-229E spike peptides, collected before COVID-19 vaccination. Every receptor here comes from a human donor who received a COVID-19 vaccine. Each CDR3 is given with its conserved first and last residue. D genes are given only for firm matches. Clone size is shown for a subset of rows, as once, few, many or a class of expanded clone.

V gene	J gene	D gene	clone size	CDR3 DNA	CDR3 protein
TRBV6-6	TRBJ2-2	NA	few	TGTGCCAGCAGTTACACCCGATGGGCCGGGGAGCTGTTTTTT	CASSYTRWAGELFF
TRBV2	TRBJ2-5	NA	NA	TGTGCCAGCAGTAAAGAGACCCAGTACTTC	CASSKETQYF
TRBV2	TRBJ1-6	NA	NA	TGTGCCAGCAGGGGGCAGGGAGATAATTCACCCCTCCACTTT	CASRGQGDNSPLHF
TRBV12-3/TRBV12-4	TRBJ2-7	NA	NA	TGTGCCAGCAGTTGGGCGGACGCCTACGAGCAGTACTTC	CASSWADAYEQYF
TRBV4-2	TRBJ2-5	NA	NA	TGTGCCAGCAGCCAACTACCTAGCGAACAAGAGACCCAGTACTTC	CASSQLPSEQETQYF
TRBV18	TRBJ2-1	NA	NA	TGTGCCAGCTCACCACCTCTAGGATGGGGGTCAAACAATGAGCAGTTCTTC	CASSPPLGWGSNNEQFF
TRBV6-1	TRBJ2-3	TRBD1	NA	TGTGCCAGCAGTGAAGGACAGGGGGGGTTCGATACGCAGTATTTT	CASSEGQGGFDTQYF
TRBV20-1	TRBJ1-5	TRBD1	NA	TGCAGTGCTAGTCGAGGGGGCGGGAATCAGCCCCAGCATTTT	CSASRGGGNQPQHF
TRBV19	TRBJ1-2	NA	NA	TGTGCCAGTAGTATTCAGTTGGGTTTGGGACTTGCGCTTATAGCTAACTATGGCTACACCTTC	CASSIQLGLGLALIANYGYTF
TRBV10-1	TRBJ2-7	NA	NA	TGCGCCAGCAGTGCTAGTAGCTACGGCGAGCAGTACTTC	CASSASSYGEQYF
TRBV9	TRBJ1-3	NA	NA	TGTGCCAGCAGCGTAAGTGGGACAACCTCTGGAAACACCATATATTTT	CASSVSGTTSGNTIYF